The clone carrying this TCR beta chain was observed at least ten times. This entry belongs to a study of neurological immune-mediated disorders. From 15-18 subjects, over 170 million TCR-beta sequences were obtained in each sequencing run. TCRdb used MiXCR to reprocess the 5' RACE reads, holding one entry per CDR3 protein. The table includes tens of thousands of distinct CDR3 sequences, 6.5% to 8.5% detected once. V was clipped by 6 bases and J by 7 bases; unmatched bases: 7. Germline assignment: CDR1 MDHEN and CDR2 SYDVKM. CDR3 size: 14 residues. Sequencing input: CD4+ T cells from blood. This sequence originates from a man over 45 in good health. This rearrangement joins TRBV28 to TRBJ2-2; 8 positions agree with TRBD2. The CDR3 here is CASRGGLGVGELFF. The CDR3 DNA sequence: TGTGCCAGCAGAGGGGGACTAGGGGTCGGGGAGCTGTTTTTT.